These 30 T cell receptor beta chains were sequenced from one sample in a study of T cells expressing NK-cell markers. From the 5' RACE reads, TCRdb lists one entry per CDR3 protein and no DNA. The specimen's table records some 340,000 distinct CDR3 sequences. Input material: blood T cells: a sorted CD56 or NKG2C T cell subset, CD4+ or CD8+ T cells, or bulk PBMC T cells (not recorded which). Receptors were obtained from a man aged 18 to 69 in good health.

The genes are TRBV7-2 and TRBJ1-5; TCRdb's D call of TRBD1 is untestable without DNA. The CDR3 spans 13 residues. Germline CDR1 and CDR2: SGHTA and FQGNSA. The CDR3 spells CASSFGQFQPQHF.

This sequence joins TRBV5-1 and TRBJ1-2. There are 13 residues in the CDR3. In germline, CDR1 is SGHRS, CDR2 YFSETQ. This chain's CDR3 is CASSGSENYGYTF.

The genes are TRBV12-3 or TRBV12-4 and TRBJ2-7. The CDR3 sequence is 17 residues long. The CDR3 sequence: CASSLARTSSAHGEQYF.

The chain links TRBV5-5 to TRBJ2-1; TCRdb proposes TRBD1, but this gene call is untestable without DNA. The CDR3 consists of 12 residues. The germline V gene has CDR1 SGHKS and CDR2 YYEKEE (reference sequence). The CDR3 region is CASSSTGHEQFF.

The chain links TRBV7-3 to TRBJ1-1; TCRdb's D gene call, TRBD1, goes unchecked for lack of DNA. The CDR3 totals 13 residues. Per the germline V gene, CDR1 is SGHTA and CDR2 is FQGTGA. The CDR3: CASSAPGGTEAFF. The full variable domain, in which reference TRBV7-3 and TRBJ1-1 provide the parts outside the CDR3, is GAGVSQTPSNKVTEKGKYVELRCDPISGHTALYWYRQSLGQGPEFLIYFQGTGAADDSGLPNDRFFAVRPEGSVSTLKIQRTERGDSAVYLCASSAPGGTEAFFGQGTRLTVV.

CDR3: CASSLLLANYGYTF. The rearrangement uses TRBV5-1 and TRBJ1-2. The CDR3 totals 14 residues. Looked up from germline, CDR1 is SGHRS and CDR2 is YFSETQ.

The chain joins TRBV9 to TRBJ2-3; TCRdb lists TRBD1, though no DNA is available to test this call. The CDR3 contains 17 residues. Germline V gene sequence: CDR1 SGDLS, CDR2 YYNGEE. The CDR3 loop is CASSVRATGVGTDTQYF.

The chain uses TRBV9 and TRBJ2-5; the D gene TCRdb calls, TRBD2, cannot be checked with no DNA. Germline assignment: CDR1 SGDLS and CDR2 YYNGEE. The length of the CDR3 is 16 residues. The CDR3 reads CASSVVGGGLWETQYF.

The chain joins TRBV6-5 to TRBJ2-7; checking the TCRdb D call of TRBD1 is not possible without DNA. Germline CDR1 MNHEY, CDR2 SVGAGI. The CDR3 loop spans 16 amino acids. CDR3 residues: CASSYGAMGFSYEQYF.

The chain has TRBV6-2 or TRBV6-3 and TRBJ2-2. Germline CDR1 MNHEY, CDR2 SVGEGT. This CDR3 region has 12 residues. CDR3 sequence: CASSYRIGELFF.

This sequence joins TRBV3-1 and TRBJ2-5; TCRdb's D call of TRBD2 is untestable without DNA. The CDR3 is 15 amino acids. Per germline, CDR1 LGHDT and CDR2 YNNKEL (reference sequence). The CDR3 sequence is CASSPALRRGETQYF.

The chain is built from TRBV2 and TRBJ2-1; with no DNA, the TCRdb D assignment of TRBD2 cannot be verified. CDR3 length: 14 residues. Germline V CDR1 and CDR2: SNHLY, FYNNEI. The CDR3 is CASSVRPTTSEQFF.

The chain uses TRBV19 and TRBJ1-2. There are 13 residues in the CDR3. Germline CDR1 and CDR2: LNHDA and SQIVND (reference sequence). Here the CDR3 reads CATSVGSNYGYTF. The entire variable domain, with the rest obtained from reference TRBV19 and TRBJ1-2, is as follows: DGGITQSPKYLFRKEGQNVTLSCEQNLNHDAMYWYRQDPGQGLRLIYYSQIVNDFQKGDIAEGYSVSREKKESFPLTVTSAQKNPTAFYLCATSVGSNYGYTFGSGTRLTVV.

J is TRBJ2-5 and V is TRBV20-1; TCRdb gives TRBD1 as the D gene, but with no DNA this cannot be confirmed. CDR3 length: 14 amino acids. Germline V gene data show CDR1 as DFQATT and CDR2 as SNEGSKA (reference sequence). CDR3 residues: CSATRQGFGETQYF.

The chain couples TRBV6-1 to TRBJ2-7; absent DNA, TCRdb's TRBD2 call cannot be checked. Germline V gene sequence: CDR1 MNHNS, CDR2 SASEGT. The CDR3 totals 15 residues. CDR3: CASRDSSGGLYEQYF.

This chain joins TRBV20-1 and TRBJ2-3; TCRdb lists TRBD1, though no DNA is available to test this call. Germline-derived CDR1 and CDR2 are DFQATT and SNEGSKA (reference sequence). The CDR3 consists of 12 residues. The CDR3 loop reads CLPRGTADTQYF.

The genes are TRBV18 and TRBJ2-5; checking the TCRdb D call of TRBD1 is not possible without DNA. The CDR3 spans 15 residues. CDR1 KGHSH and CDR2 LQKENI come from the germline V gene. CDR3 in amino acids: CASSPQGQGMETQYF. The entire variable domain, with the rest obtained from reference TRBV18 and TRBJ2-5, is as follows: NAGVMQNPRHLVRRRGQEARLRCSPMKGHSHVYWYRQLPEEGLKFMVYLQKENIIDESGMPKERFSAEFPKEGPSILRIQQVVRGDSAAYFCASSPQGQGMETQYFGPGTRLLVL.

The rearrangement uses TRBV18 and TRBJ1-1; TCRdb indicates TRBD1, and absent DNA this call remains unverified. CDR1 KGHSH and CDR2 LQKENI come from the germline V gene. This CDR3 is built from 16 residues. Here the CDR3 reads CASSPLERGQGTEAFF.

The chain is built from TRBV20-1 and TRBJ1-6. The CDR3 extends over 14 amino acids. The germline gives CDR1 DFQATT, CDR2 SNEGSKA (reference sequence). The CDR3 sequence is CSARVDSYNSPLHF.

The chain has TRBV28 and TRBJ1-6; TCRdb picks TRBD1, but there is no DNA to check that call. The CDR3 loop spans 15 amino acids. CDR1 is MDHEN, CDR2 SYDVKM, per germline. CDR3 loop: CASRPRDRVLSPLHF.

The J gene is TRBJ2-4, the V gene TRBV6-5; the D call from TCRdb, TRBD1, cannot be confirmed without DNA. CDR1 is MNHEY and CDR2 is SVGAGI in the germline V gene. The CDR3 extends over 16 amino acids. CDR3 region: CASSSGRTLAKNIQYF.

The chain has TRBV10-3 and TRBJ2-1; TCRdb picks TRBD2, but there is no DNA to check that call. From germline, CDR1 is ENHRY and CDR2 SYGVKD. The CDR3 totals 11 residues. The CDR3 reads CAIGRAGQQFF.

V is TRBV10-3 and J is TRBJ1-6; the TRBD1 assignment by TCRdb is unverifiable without DNA. Germline loops: CDR1 ENHRY, CDR2 SYGVKD. The CDR3 has 18 amino acids. The CDR3 here is CAISDSGERGSYNSPLHF.

The chain links TRBV30 to TRBJ2-5; TCRdb lists TRBD2, though no DNA is available to test this call. This CDR3 has 14 amino acids. CDR1 GTSNPN and CDR2 SVGIG come from the germline V gene (reference sequence). The CDR3 reads CAWSRLQAVGTQYF.

This chain links TRBV2 with TRBJ1-2. There are 13 residues in the CDR3. Germline CDR1 is SNHLY and CDR2 is FYNNEI. Here the CDR3 reads CASSPDTVYGYTF.

The J gene is TRBJ2-1, the V gene TRBV29-1; the D call of TRBD2 rests on TCRdb alone, since no DNA is present to check it. Germline values: CDR1 SQVTM, CDR2 ANQGSEA. The CDR3 has 14 amino acids. The CDR3: CSAQKVSGDNEQFF.

The rearrangement joins TRBV20-1 to TRBJ1-3. From germline, CDR1 is DFQATT and CDR2 SNEGSKA (reference sequence). The CDR3 is 16 amino acids. CDR3 region: CSARALLPGGGNTIYF.

CDR3 in amino acids: CASSYEAQGATEAFF. V and J are TRBV6-5 and TRBJ1-1; TCRdb's D call of TRBD1 is untestable without DNA. Germline-derived CDR1 and CDR2 are MNHEY and SVGAGI. The CDR3 spans 15 residues.

This rearrangement joins TRBV18 to TRBJ2-7; the TCRdb D gene call, TRBD1, has no DNA to confirm it. Germline V gene lookup returns CDR1 KGHSH and CDR2 LQKENI. The CDR3 covers 17 residues. CDR3 protein: CASSPYPTGNVKHEQYF.

The chain links TRBV7-9 to TRBJ2-1. Germline values: CDR1 SEHNR, CDR2 FQNEAQ (reference sequence). The CDR3 extends over 15 amino acids. The CDR3 is CASSLTGRAPNEQFF. Full variable domain (missing parts from reference TRBV7-9 and TRBJ2-1): DTGVSQNPRHKITKRGQNVTFRCDPISEHNRLYWYRQTLGQGPEFLTYFQNEAQLEKSRLLSDRFSAERPKGSFSTLEIQRTEQGDSAMYLCASSLTGRAPNEQFFGPGTRLTVL.